In its sample, the clone carrying this TCR beta chain was seen a few times. Antigen specificity is unknown. Stated treatment: approximately 11-day PBMC culture with coronavirus spike peptide pools or control peptides (ViraFEST assay). The collection of CD4+ T cells from the unexposed donor took place before the COVID-19 pandemic (2011-2018). The data originate from a study of vaccination and CD4 T cells after COVID-19. CDR1 is SGHDT, CDR2 YYEEEE, per germline. The V and J ends lost 0 bases and 8 bases respectively, with 15 bases between them. CDR3 length: 15 residues. Sequencing of DNA taken from cultured CD4+ T cells relied on the Oncomine TCR Beta short-read assay. TCRdb re-called the PCR reads with MiXCR, one entry per CDR3 protein. Of around 9,000 distinct CDR3 sequences listed, 30% to 35% are singletons.

The sequencing input was CD4+ T cells from blood, cultured in vitro. This TCR derives from a human donor in good health. This rearrangement joins TRBV5-6 to TRBJ2-1; D is unclear. CDR3 in DNA: TGTGCCAGCAGCTTGGTTGCCGGTTTAGTGGATGAGCAGTTCTTC. This sequence encodes CASSLVAGLVDEQFF.